Listed below are T cell receptor beta chains from one sample, sequenced in a study of human T cells and chemical hapten exposure. Each CDR3 protein is one row after TCRdb ran MiXCR on the RACE reads. The sample consists of approximately 40,000 distinct CDR3 sequences, approximately 3.5% of them appearing once. Sequenced here: whole blood, sampled in connection with sensitization to the hapten diphenylcyclopropenone (DPC). The receptors shown here come from a middle-aged man with alopecia areata. Some clones in this sample may be carry-over from other donors' samples. The CDR3 runs from the conserved cysteine through the conserved F or W. Fields, in order: J gene, D gene, clone size, V gene, CDR3 DNA, CDR3 protein. The D gene is left open where the match is weak. The size entry is marked missing in some rows and otherwise reads once, few, many or a size class.

j_call: TRBJ1-5; d_call: TRBD1; clone_size: many; v_call: TRBV12-3/TRBV12-4; cdr3_nt: TGTGCCAGCAGCTTGGATGAGGGACAGGGGGCGAATCAGCCCCAGCATTTT; cdr3_aa: CASSLDEGQGANQPQHF
j_call: TRBJ2-5; d_call: TRBD1; clone_size: many; v_call: TRBV7-2; cdr3_nt: TGTGCCAGCAGCCTACAGGGGCGGGAGACCCAGTACTTC; cdr3_aa: CASSLQGRETQYF
j_call: TRBJ1-4; d_call: NA; clone_size: many; v_call: TRBV12-3/TRBV12-4; cdr3_nt: TGTGCCAGCAGACACCGAGAAAAACTGTTTTTT; cdr3_aa: CASRHREKLFF
j_call: TRBJ2-3; d_call: TRBD2; clone_size: many; v_call: TRBV7-2; cdr3_nt: TGTGCCAGCAGCCCCATAGCGGGAGGTCTCACAGATACGCAGTATTTT; cdr3_aa: CASSPIAGGLTDTQYF
j_call: TRBJ2-2; d_call: NA; clone_size: many; v_call: TRBV12-3/TRBV12-4; cdr3_nt: TGTGCCAGCAGTAGGGGGACCGGGGAGCTGTTTTTT; cdr3_aa: CASSRGTGELFF
j_call: TRBJ2-1; d_call: NA; clone_size: many; v_call: TRBV12-3/TRBV12-4; cdr3_nt: TGTGCCAGCAGTTTGGGGCGACGACTAGGGAATGAGCAGTTCTTC; cdr3_aa: CASSLGRRLGNEQFF
j_call: TRBJ1-2; d_call: NA; clone_size: NA; v_call: TRBV19; cdr3_nt: TGTGCCAGTACCGCCGGGGAGCTTCGGGGCTACACCTTC; cdr3_aa: CASTAGELRGYTF
j_call: TRBJ1-2; d_call: NA; clone_size: many; v_call: TRBV12-3/TRBV12-4; cdr3_nt: TGTGCCAGCAGCCCGGGAGGTAACTATGGCTACACCTTC; cdr3_aa: CASSPGGNYGYTF
j_call: TRBJ2-5; d_call: TRBD2; clone_size: many; v_call: TRBV6-6; cdr3_nt: TGTGCCAGCATACTAGCGGGAACCACAGAGACCCAGTACTTC; cdr3_aa: CASILAGTTETQYF
j_call: TRBJ2-1; d_call: NA; clone_size: many; v_call: TRBV21-1; cdr3_nt: TGTGCCAGCAGCAAGGGGCAGGTCGCCTACAATGAGCAGTTCTTC; cdr3_aa: CASSKGQVAYNEQFF
j_call: TRBJ2-5; d_call: TRBD1; clone_size: many; v_call: TRBV7-2; cdr3_nt: TGTGCCAGCGGAACAGGGACAGGAAGCCAGTACTTC; cdr3_aa: CASGTGTGSQYF
j_call: TRBJ1-1; d_call: TRBD1; clone_size: many; v_call: TRBV10-2; cdr3_nt: TGCGCCAGCAGTGAGTCGACCAGGGGGCGGTCAACTGAAGCTTTCTTT; cdr3_aa: CASSESTRGRSTEAFF
j_call: TRBJ2-3; d_call: TRBD2; clone_size: many; v_call: TRBV4-3; cdr3_nt: TGCGCCAGCAGCCAAGAGCAGGGGGGACTAGCGGGAGAGTTTACGCAGTATTTT; cdr3_aa: CASSQEQGGLAGEFTQYF
j_call: TRBJ1-5; d_call: NA; clone_size: many; v_call: TRBV7-2; cdr3_nt: TGTGCCAGCAGCCGAGATAGCAATCAGCCCCAGCATTTT; cdr3_aa: CASSRDSNQPQHF
j_call: TRBJ1-5; d_call: NA; clone_size: many; v_call: TRBV12-3/TRBV12-4; cdr3_nt: TGTGCCAGCAGTTTAGAGGGAGGGCGTGCCAATCAGCCCCAGCATTTT; cdr3_aa: CASSLEGGRANQPQHF
j_call: TRBJ2-6; d_call: TRBD1; clone_size: many; v_call: TRBV10-3; cdr3_nt: TGTGCCATCAAGCCGGGACAGGGGGCTTCTGGGGCCAACGTCCTGACTTTC; cdr3_aa: CAIKPGQGASGANVLTF
j_call: TRBJ2-5; d_call: NA; clone_size: many; v_call: TRBV7-9; cdr3_nt: TGTGCCAGCAGCTTATTGGACAAAAGAGAGACCCAGTACTTC; cdr3_aa: CASSLLDKRETQYF
j_call: TRBJ2-7; d_call: TRBD2; clone_size: many; v_call: TRBV20-1; cdr3_nt: TGCAGTGCTAGAGATCAGCGCGGGAGCTCCTACGAGCAGTACTTC; cdr3_aa: CSARDQRGSSYEQYF
j_call: TRBJ2-3; d_call: TRBD2; clone_size: many; v_call: TRBV29-1; cdr3_nt: TGCAGCGCCCCAAGGACTAGCGGAAGCACAGATACGCAGTATTTT; cdr3_aa: CSAPRTSGSTDTQYF
j_call: TRBJ1-1; d_call: NA; clone_size: many; v_call: TRBV7-2; cdr3_nt: TGTGCCAGCAGCCTATTTCCGCAGGTCAACACTGAAGCTTTCTTT; cdr3_aa: CASSLFPQVNTEAFF
j_call: TRBJ1-6; d_call: NA; clone_size: many; v_call: TRBV28; cdr3_nt: TGTGCCAGCAGCCGCAGCGGGGAGAATTCACCCCTCCACTTT; cdr3_aa: CASSRSGENSPLHF
j_call: TRBJ2-2; d_call: NA; clone_size: many; v_call: TRBV6-2/TRBV6-3; cdr3_nt: TGTGCCAGCAGTTACAGCAGGGGTAAAGCCGGGGAGCTGTTTTTT; cdr3_aa: CASSYSRGKAGELFF
j_call: TRBJ2-2; d_call: NA; clone_size: many; v_call: TRBV11-2; cdr3_nt: TGTGCCAGCAGTTGGAGGGCGGGCACCGGGGAGCTGTTTTTT; cdr3_aa: CASSWRAGTGELFF
j_call: TRBJ2-5; d_call: TRBD1; clone_size: many; v_call: TRBV7-2; cdr3_nt: TGTGCCAGCAAGCTCGGGACAGCCAAAGAGACCCAGTACTTC; cdr3_aa: CASKLGTAKETQYF
j_call: TRBJ1-5; d_call: NA; clone_size: few; v_call: TRBV19; cdr3_nt: TGTGCCAGTAGTATCGAGGGGAGCAATCAGCCCCAGCATTTT; cdr3_aa: CASSIEGSNQPQHF
j_call: TRBJ1-5; d_call: NA; clone_size: many; v_call: TRBV6-2/TRBV6-3; cdr3_nt: TGTGCCAGCAGTCCGGGTGAAAATCAGCCCCAGCATTTT; cdr3_aa: CASSPGENQPQHF
j_call: TRBJ2-2; d_call: NA; clone_size: many; v_call: TRBV28; cdr3_nt: TGTGCCAGCAGTTTACCGACTGGCGGACCCTACACCGGGGAGCTGTTTTTT; cdr3_aa: CASSLPTGGPYTGELFF
j_call: TRBJ2-7; d_call: TRBD2; clone_size: many; v_call: TRBV28; cdr3_nt: TGTGCCAGCAGTACGGTGGGGCTAGCGGGTGGGGAGCAGTACTTC; cdr3_aa: CASSTVGLAGGEQYF
j_call: TRBJ2-1; d_call: TRBD2; clone_size: many; v_call: TRBV19; cdr3_nt: TGTGCCAGTAGTACAGGAGCGGGGCGCTCCTACAATGAGCAGTTCTTC; cdr3_aa: CASSTGAGRSYNEQFF
j_call: TRBJ2-2; d_call: TRBD1; clone_size: many; v_call: TRBV19; cdr3_nt: TGTGCCAGTAGTAGAGACCACAGGGGATCTCGAGACGGGGAGCTGTTTTTT; cdr3_aa: CASSRDHRGSRDGELFF
j_call: TRBJ2-1; d_call: TRBD1; clone_size: few; v_call: TRBV12-3/TRBV12-4; cdr3_nt: TGTGCCAGCAGTACCCATGCCCGACAGGGCAGGAATGAGCAGTTCTTC; cdr3_aa: CASSTHARQGRNEQFF
j_call: TRBJ2-3; d_call: NA; clone_size: many; v_call: TRBV6-4; cdr3_nt: TGTGCCAGCGCAGAACTAGGACATAGCACAGATACGCAGTATTTT; cdr3_aa: CASAELGHSTDTQYF
j_call: TRBJ2-2; d_call: NA; clone_size: many; v_call: TRBV11-3; cdr3_nt: TGTGCCAGCAGTCGGACCGGGGAGCTGTTTTTT; cdr3_aa: CASSRTGELFF
j_call: TRBJ2-3; d_call: TRBD1; clone_size: many; v_call: TRBV5-1; cdr3_nt: TGCGCCAGCAGCCCGACAGGGAATGCAGATACGCAGTATTTT; cdr3_aa: CASSPTGNADTQYF
j_call: TRBJ2-3; d_call: NA; clone_size: many; v_call: TRBV28; cdr3_nt: TGTGCCAGCACCCCGGACTTGGGTACTAGCACAGATACGCAGTATTTT; cdr3_aa: CASTPDLGTSTDTQYF
j_call: TRBJ2-7; d_call: NA; clone_size: many; v_call: TRBV29-1; cdr3_nt: TGCAGCGTTGGGGAAGCCGCGGGATACGACTACGAGCAGTACTTC; cdr3_aa: CSVGEAAGYDYEQYF
j_call: TRBJ1-1; d_call: NA; clone_size: few; v_call: TRBV28; cdr3_nt: TGTGCCAGCGGGCCAGGCGCAATGAACACTGAAGCTTTCTTT; cdr3_aa: CASGPGAMNTEAFF
j_call: TRBJ2-5; d_call: TRBD1; clone_size: many; v_call: TRBV6-5; cdr3_nt: TGTGCCAGCAGGTCCGGGACAGCAGCCCAAGAGACCCAGTACTTC; cdr3_aa: CASRSGTAAQETQYF
j_call: TRBJ1-1; d_call: TRBD1; clone_size: many; v_call: TRBV6-5; cdr3_nt: TGTGCCAGCAGCATTCGGGACAGTAAGATGAACACTGAAGCTTTCTTT; cdr3_aa: CASSIRDSKMNTEAFF
j_call: TRBJ2-3; d_call: NA; clone_size: many; v_call: TRBV6-6; cdr3_nt: TGTGCCAGCAGTCTCCGGGATACGCAGTATTTT; cdr3_aa: CASSLRDTQYF
j_call: TRBJ2-6; d_call: NA; clone_size: many; v_call: TRBV28; cdr3_nt: TGTGCCAGCAGTCCTGAGGGGGGGGGGGCCAACGTCCTGACTTTC; cdr3_aa: CASSPEGGGANVLTF
j_call: TRBJ2-6; d_call: NA; clone_size: many; v_call: TRBV27; cdr3_nt: TGTGCCAGCAGTTTGGCCGTCAGCTCTGGGGCCAACGTCCTGACTTTC; cdr3_aa: CASSLAVSSGANVLTF
j_call: TRBJ2-3; d_call: TRBD1; clone_size: many; v_call: TRBV20-1; cdr3_nt: TGCAGTGCCGGGGATAGAGGGGGCCCAACAGATACGCAGTATTTT; cdr3_aa: CSAGDRGGPTDTQYF
j_call: TRBJ2-7; d_call: NA; clone_size: many; v_call: TRBV5-6; cdr3_nt: TGTGCCAGCAGCTTCGGGACCACATACGAGCAGTACTTC; cdr3_aa: CASSFGTTYEQYF
j_call: TRBJ1-4; d_call: NA; clone_size: NA; v_call: TRBV4-2; cdr3_nt: TGTGCCAGCAGCCAAGTCTCAGGGGAAGTTGAAAAACTGTTTTTT; cdr3_aa: CASSQVSGEVEKLFF
j_call: TRBJ1-2; d_call: TRBD1; clone_size: many; v_call: TRBV10-3; cdr3_nt: TGTGCCATCAGTGAGGGGACAGCTAACTATGGCTACACCTTC; cdr3_aa: CAISEGTANYGYTF
j_call: TRBJ1-6; d_call: TRBD1; clone_size: many; v_call: TRBV28; cdr3_nt: TGTGCCAGCGGGACAGGGGGAAATTCACCCCTCCACTTT; cdr3_aa: CASGTGGNSPLHF
j_call: TRBJ1-1; d_call: NA; clone_size: many; v_call: TRBV7-9; cdr3_nt: TGTGCCAGCAGCTTCCCAGGGGTGGGGACTGAAGCTTTCTTT; cdr3_aa: CASSFPGVGTEAFF
j_call: TRBJ2-7; d_call: NA; clone_size: many; v_call: TRBV10-3; cdr3_nt: TGTGCCATCAGTGAATCGAGCGCGAGTACCTACGAGCAGTACTTC; cdr3_aa: CAISESSASTYEQYF
j_call: TRBJ1-2; d_call: NA; clone_size: few; v_call: TRBV5-4; cdr3_nt: TGTGCCAGCAGTTCGGGGGCCTTGTATGGCTACACCTTC; cdr3_aa: CASSSGALYGYTF
j_call: TRBJ1-1; d_call: NA; clone_size: few; v_call: TRBV3-1; cdr3_nt: TGTGCCAGCAGCCACAAGAACACTGAAGCTTTCTTT; cdr3_aa: CASSHKNTEAFF
j_call: TRBJ2-7; d_call: TRBD1; clone_size: many; v_call: TRBV27; cdr3_nt: TGTGCCAGCAGTTTATCGCGGGGACAGGGAAGCTCCTACGAGCAGTACTTC; cdr3_aa: CASSLSRGQGSSYEQYF